This TCR beta chain derives from a study of cytomegalovirus exposure and HLA in healthy donors. This CDR3 spans 15 amino acids. The germline CDR1 and CDR2 sequences are SGHRS and YFSETQ. V dropped 0 bases and J dropped 3 bases, with 13 bases sitting between them. With 60 Vbeta and 13 Jbeta primers, the PCR was carried out. Method: immunoSEQ multiplex PCR; TCRdb's copy keeps in-frame clones and lacks some. The sample yields a few hundred thousand clones, 70% to 90% seen once. Whole-study findings and limits: According to a later analysis, most TCR beta chains associated with CMV appeared HLA-restricted.

As regards this clone: The antigen is unknown.

Sequenced: PBMCs. The V and J genes are TRBV5-1 and TRBJ2-7; perhaps TRBD2 as D (6 bases). This clonotype was sampled from a man aged 25 to 40 in good health and CMV-seronegative. The CDR3 region is CASSLEAGINYEQYF. The CDR3 DNA follows: TGCGCCAGCAGCTTGGAGGCGGGGATTAACTACGAGCAGTACTTC.